The text below deals with one T cell receptor beta chain. This record belongs to a study of technical replicates of blood from a handful of donors. Clones were read by immunoSEQ multiplex PCR, and TCRdb kept only the in-frame ones, dropping some. The sample records 80,000 or so clones, approximately 94% being singletons. V shed 7 bases and J shed 0 bases, with 13 bases lying between them. Looked up from germline, CDR1 is SNHLY and CDR2 is FYNNEI. The CDR3 consists of 14 residues. The chain links TRBV2 to TRBJ2-7; a weak D match, TRBD1 (6 bases). This sequence originates from a human donor in good health. The sample comprised T cells isolated from PBMCs. CDR3 region: CASNAQGISYEQYF. DNA for the CDR3: TGTGCCAGCAACGCACAGGGAATCTCCTACGAGCAGTACTTC.